The 15 T cell receptor beta chains reported below all come from one sample, sequenced in a study of CD8+ T cells in alopecia areata. Reverse transcription of extracted RNA yielded cDNA, which provided the sequencing template. Only in-frame clones appear in the TCRdb table, and some are missing; sequencing was by immunoSEQ multiplex PCR. This repertoire shows some 120,000 clones, around 50% found once; its top ten account for more than 10%. Treatment of the sample: oral pan-JAK inhibitor, 5-10 mg twice daily. Specimen: CD8+ T cells sorted from blood, collected at week 24, from a patient treated with tofacitinib. These receptors originate from a human donor with alopecia areata.

The chain uses TRBV11-2 and TRBJ1-2; 9 nucleotides match TRBD1. Unmatched junction bases numbered 7, after V lost 5 bases and J lost 3 bases. The CDR3 totals 15 residues. Germline assignment: CDR1 SGHAT and CDR2 FQNNGV. This CDR3 reads CASSVTGTGHYGYTF. CDR3 sequence (DNA): TGTGCCAGCAGCGTTACCGGGACAGGGCACTATGGCTACACCTTC.

This chain connects TRBV9 to TRBJ1-3; 9 bases align to TRBD1. J was trimmed by 3 bases and V by 5 bases; bases with no gene match: 3. CDR1 and CDR2 (germline): SGDLS, YYNGEE. This CDR3 comprises 14 residues. CDR3 DNA sequence: TGTGCCAGCAGTCCGGACAGGGGTGGAAACACCATATATTTT. Protein: CASSPDRGGNTIYF. Full variable domain (missing parts from reference TRBV9 and TRBJ1-3): DSGVTQTPKHLITATGQRVTLRCSPRSGDLSVYWYQQSLDQGLQFLIQYYNGEERAKGNILERFSAQQFPDLHSELNLSSLELGDSALYFCASSPDRGGNTIYFGEGSWLTVV.

The chain is built from TRBV6-1 and TRBJ2-7; D remains ambiguous. Trimming left V 3 bases short and J 6 bases short, with 9 bases between. The CDR3 length is 12 residues. Germline V gene data show CDR1 as MNHNS and CDR2 as SASEGT. As DNA, the CDR3 is TGTGCCAGCAGTGACATGGCGGCCGAGCAGTACTTC. This sequence encodes CASSDMAAEQYF.

This chain joins TRBV30 and TRBJ2-3; 13 bases fit TRBD2. Germline loops: CDR1 GTSNPN, CDR2 SVGIG (reference sequence). V trimming: 8 bases; J trimming: 6 bases; junction bases outside the gene matches: 5. The CDR3 consists of 13 residues. CDR3 DNA sequence: TGTGCCGTACTAGCGGGGGGGCCGGATACGCAGTATTTT. This codes for CAVLAGGPDTQYF. The full variable domain, with the rest looked up from reference TRBV30 and TRBJ2-3, is SQTIHQWPATLVQPVGSPLSLECTVEGTSNPNLYWYRQAAGRGLQLLFYSVGIGQISSEVPQNLSASRPQDRQFILSSKKLLLSDSGFYLCAVLAGGPDTQYFGPGTRLTVL.

The gene calls are TRBV6-5 and TRBJ2-1; D gene unclear. The CDR3 contains 11 residues. Germline CDR1 reads MNHEY; CDR2 reads SVGAGI. V shed 6 bases and J shed 7 bases, with 7 bases lying between them. The CDR3 reads CASSWGNEQFF. The CDR3 region has the DNA TGTGCCAGCAGCTGGGGTAATGAGCAGTTCTTC.

In this sample, this clone turned up once. The V call is TRBV7-2, the J call TRBJ2-1; 11 bases line up with TRBD2. The CDR3 runs 15 residues. The V gene's germline CDR1 is SGHTA and CDR2 FQGNSA. Trimming took 4 bases from V and 4 from J; bases not matched to a gene: 3. Here the CDR3 DNA reads TGTGCCAGCAGCTGGGGACTAGCGGAGTACAATGAGCAGTTCTTC. This codes for CASSWGLAEYNEQFF.

The CDR3 nucleotides read TGTGCCAGCAGGCAGGGGGCGGACTACGAGCAGTACTTC. Protein sequence: CASRQGADYEQYF. The chain recombines TRBV27 with TRBJ2-7; TRBD1 matches at 8 bases. CDR3 length: 13 amino acids. Germline values: CDR1 MNHEY, CDR2 SMNVEV (reference sequence). The V segment lost 6 bases and the J segment 3 bases; nucleotides outside the gene matches: 4.

The V and J genes are TRBV9 and TRBJ2-1; 7 nucleotides agree with TRBD1. V was pared by 4 bases and J by 6 bases, with 10 bases of the junction left unmatched. The CDR3 is made up of 15 amino acids. CDR1 and CDR2 from the germline V gene are SGDLS and YYNGEE. The CDR3, as DNA: TGTGCCAGCAGCTCCCGGACAGGCCCCTCCAATGAGCAGTTCTTC. Its translation: CASSSRTGPSNEQFF.

This chain connects TRBV9 to TRBJ1-2; D not resolved. Trimming stripped 1 base from V and 4 bases from J, with 8 bases between. This CDR3 has 13 amino acids. Germline-derived CDR1 and CDR2 are SGDLS and YYNGEE. CDR3 protein: CASSVFSGYGYTF. The CDR3 region has the DNA TGTGCCAGCAGCGTATTCTCGGGCTATGGCTACACCTTC.

The sample holds one count of this clone. The sample carries other DNA sequences with the same CDR3. The rearrangement joins TRBV27 to TRBJ2-7; D uncertain. This CDR3 has 11 amino acids. Trimming stripped 2 bases from V and 5 bases from J, with 4 bases between. Germline V gene sequence: CDR1 MNHEY, CDR2 SMNVEV (reference sequence). The CDR3 region is CASSLGNEQYF. The CDR3 DNA follows: TGTGCCAGCAGTTTAGGTAACGAGCAGTACTTC.

Turning to this clone: Other DNA sequences of this sample code for an identical CDR3. V is TRBV11-2 and J is TRBJ1-5; D not resolved. The germline V gene encodes CDR1 SGHAT and CDR2 FQNNGV. The ends were cut back, 0 bases at V and 5 bases at J, with 5 bases in the middle. This CDR3 contains 13 residues. This CDR3 reads CASSLDLDQPQHF. For the CDR3, the DNA is TGTGCCAGCAGCTTAGATCTTGATCAGCCCCAGCATTTT.

The rearrangement joins TRBV4-1 to TRBJ1-5; D is unresolved. The V end was cut by 1 base, the J end by 3 bases, with 10 bases between. Germline CDR1 is MGHRA and CDR2 is YSYEKL. This CDR3 is 15 amino acids long. In DNA form, the CDR3 reads TGCGCCAGCAGCCAAGTTGCAGGCACCAATCAGCCCCAGCATTTT. Its protein product is CASSQVAGTNQPQHF.

V is TRBV7-9 and J is TRBJ2-3; D might be TRBD1 (6 bases). This CDR3 spans 16 amino acids. Trimming took off 0 bases at V and 4 bases at J, with 14 bases between the two ends. Germline V gives CDR1 SEHNR, CDR2 FQNEAQ (reference sequence). The CDR3 loop reads CASSLAWGRNSDTQYF. Here the CDR3 DNA reads TGTGCCAGCAGCTTAGCATGGGGGCGGAATTCAGATACGCAGTATTTT.

The V and J genes are TRBV6-5 and TRBJ2-5; D gene uncertain. This CDR3 spans 14 amino acids. The germline V gene has CDR1 MNHEY and CDR2 SVGAGI. Trimming cost V 2 bases and J 4 bases, with 11 bases left between them. CDR3 amino acids: CASSYTTLGETQYF. The CDR3 region has the DNA TGTGCCAGCAGTTACACGACCCTGGGAGAGACCCAGTACTTC.

This chain connects TRBV4-1 to TRBJ1-1; tentative D call: TRBD1 (5 bases). Trimming removed 2 bases at V and 3 bases at J, with 10 bases between. The germline V gene has CDR1 MGHRA and CDR2 YSYEKL. The CDR3 length is 14 residues. The CDR3 DNA reads TGCGCCAGCAGCCAAACAGGATCCTACACTGAAGCTTTCTTT. Translated, it gives CASSQTGSYTEAFF.